This is a list of T cell receptor beta chains from one sample in a study of T cells in Graves' hyperthyroidism and ophthalmopathy. Each CDR3 protein is one row after TCRdb ran MiXCR on the multiplex PCR reads. The repertoire includes approximately 430,000 distinct CDR3 sequences, more than 15% of them detected once, and about 7.7% sits in the top ten. The sequencing input was blood. These receptor sequences come from a woman between 18 and 29 years old with Graves' hyperthyroidism. Both conserved end residues are part of each CDR3. Each record gives: D gene, clone size, J gene, V gene, CDR3 protein, CDR3 DNA. The D gene is left open where the match is weak. Some rows mark clone size as missing; the rest say once, few, many or name a class of expanded clone.

d_gene: -; abundance: many; j_gene: TRBJ1-2; v_gene: TRBV6-1; CDR3aa: CASSEGVGYTF; CDR3nt: TGTGCCAGCAGTGAAGGGGTGGGCTACACCTTC
d_gene: TRBD2; abundance: few; j_gene: TRBJ2-1; v_gene: TRBV10-3; CDR3aa: CAIGRGVGDDLNNEQFF; CDR3nt: TGTGCCATCGGGCGGGGGGTCGGCGATGATTTGAACAATGAGCAGTTCTTC
d_gene: -; abundance: -; j_gene: TRBJ2-1; v_gene: TRBV7-9; CDR3aa: CASTRSTRNNEQFF; CDR3nt: TGTGCCAGCACCCGAAGTACTCGAAACAATGAGCAGTTCTTC
d_gene: -; abundance: many; j_gene: TRBJ1-2; v_gene: TRBV20-1; CDR3aa: CSASSGTYGYTF; CDR3nt: TGCAGTGCTAGTTCTGGAACATATGGCTACACCTTC
d_gene: -; abundance: many; j_gene: TRBJ1-2; v_gene: TRBV20-1; CDR3aa: CSAREQVYGYTF; CDR3nt: TGCAGTGCTAGAGAGCAGGTCTATGGCTACACCTTC
d_gene: -; abundance: many; j_gene: TRBJ2-5; v_gene: TRBV7-2; CDR3aa: CASSPQGLPQETQYF; CDR3nt: TGTGCCAGCAGCCCCCAGGGGCTCCCCCAAGAGACCCAGTACTTC
d_gene: -; abundance: few; j_gene: TRBJ2-1; v_gene: TRBV7-9; CDR3aa: CASSSRFNEQFF; CDR3nt: TGTGCCAGCAGCTCCCGATTCAATGAGCAGTTCTTC
d_gene: -; abundance: many; j_gene: TRBJ2-7; v_gene: TRBV2; CDR3aa: CAATGRDLSSEQYF; CDR3nt: TGTGCTGCAACTGGCCGGGACTTATCTAGCGAGCAGTACTTC
d_gene: TRBD2; abundance: many; j_gene: TRBJ2-3; v_gene: TRBV20-1; CDR3aa: CSARHGSGVTDTQYF; CDR3nt: TGCAGTGCTAGACATGGTAGCGGGGTTACAGATACGCAGTATTTT
d_gene: -; abundance: many; j_gene: TRBJ2-7; v_gene: TRBV7-8; CDR3aa: CASSLVAISYEQYF; CDR3nt: TGTGCCAGCAGCTTAGTAGCGATCTCCTACGAGCAGTACTTC
d_gene: -; abundance: -; j_gene: TRBJ2-5; v_gene: TRBV2; CDR3aa: CASKEWTQETQYF; CDR3nt: TGTGCCAGCAAGGAATGGACCCAAGAGACCCAGTACTTC
d_gene: -; abundance: many; j_gene: TRBJ2-2; v_gene: TRBV12-3/TRBV12-4; CDR3aa: CASSSREDGELFF; CDR3nt: TGTGCCAGCAGTTCCAGGGAGGACGGGGAGCTGTTTTTT
d_gene: TRBD2; abundance: few; j_gene: TRBJ2-2; v_gene: TRBV5-1; CDR3aa: CASSWTSGITGELFF; CDR3nt: TGCGCCAGCAGCTGGACTAGCGGGATCACCGGGGAGCTGTTTTTT
d_gene: -; abundance: many; j_gene: TRBJ1-4; v_gene: TRBV6-1; CDR3aa: CASARAWLAEEKLFF; CDR3nt: TGTGCCAGCGCTAGGGCCTGGTTGGCGGAGGAAAAACTGTTTTTT
d_gene: TRBD1; abundance: many; j_gene: TRBJ1-1; v_gene: TRBV28; CDR3aa: CASSEQGAGMNTEAFF; CDR3nt: TGTGCCAGCAGTGAGCAGGGGGCAGGAATGAACACTGAAGCTTTCTTT
d_gene: -; abundance: many; j_gene: TRBJ1-5; v_gene: TRBV7-6; CDR3aa: CASSLSGLGNQPQHF; CDR3nt: TGTGCCAGCAGCTTATCAGGTCTCGGCAATCAGCCCCAGCATTTT
d_gene: TRBD2; abundance: -; j_gene: TRBJ2-3; v_gene: TRBV4-1; CDR3aa: CASSQVLSGRRRTDTQYF; CDR3nt: TGCGCCAGCAGCCAAGTCCTGAGCGGGAGAAGGAGAACAGATACGCAGTATTTT
d_gene: -; abundance: once; j_gene: TRBJ2-1; v_gene: TRBV6-1; CDR3aa: CASSPPPAGPNEQFF; CDR3nt: TGTGCCAGCAGTCCCCCTCCCGCGGGACCCAATGAGCAGTTCTTC
d_gene: TRBD2; abundance: few; j_gene: TRBJ2-3; v_gene: TRBV6-1; CDR3aa: CASKLRGLAGGGDTQYF; CDR3nt: TGTGCCAGCAAACTACGGGGACTAGCGGGAGGAGGAGATACGCAGTATTTT
d_gene: TRBD2; abundance: many; j_gene: TRBJ2-5; v_gene: TRBV3-1; CDR3aa: CASSQLAGGEETQYF; CDR3nt: TGTGCCAGCAGCCAACTAGCGGGAGGGGAAGAGACCCAGTACTTC
d_gene: -; abundance: many; j_gene: TRBJ2-6; v_gene: TRBV12-3/TRBV12-4; CDR3aa: CASSFGFGANVLTF; CDR3nt: TGTGCCAGCAGTTTTGGGTTTGGGGCCAACGTCCTGACTTTC
d_gene: -; abundance: few; j_gene: TRBJ2-1; v_gene: TRBV12-5; CDR3aa: CASGLGPAGYNEQFF; CDR3nt: TGTGCTAGCGGTTTGGGACCAGCGGGCTACAATGAGCAGTTCTTC
d_gene: TRBD2; abundance: few; j_gene: TRBJ2-1; v_gene: TRBV30; CDR3aa: CAWSPTPLGGGTNEQFF; CDR3nt: TGTGCCTGGAGTCCTACTCCCCTCGGGGGGGGAACGAATGAGCAGTTCTTC
d_gene: TRBD2; abundance: few; j_gene: TRBJ2-1; v_gene: TRBV13; CDR3aa: CASLTSGGFNEQFF; CDR3nt: TGTGCCAGCTTGACTAGCGGGGGGTTCAATGAGCAGTTCTTC
d_gene: -; abundance: many; j_gene: TRBJ2-7; v_gene: TRBV12-3/TRBV12-4; CDR3aa: CASSRALAYEQYF; CDR3nt: TGTGCCAGCTCTCGGGCCCTGGCCTACGAGCAGTACTTC
d_gene: -; abundance: many; j_gene: TRBJ1-4; v_gene: TRBV5-1; CDR3aa: CASSLDVARTSTNEKLFF; CDR3nt: TGCGCCAGCAGCTTGGACGTCGCCAGAACCTCAACTAATGAAAAACTGTTTTTT
d_gene: -; abundance: -; j_gene: TRBJ1-4; v_gene: TRBV6-1; CDR3aa: CATRTNEKLFF; CDR3nt: TGTGCCACCAGAACTAATGAAAAACTGTTTTTT
d_gene: -; abundance: many; j_gene: TRBJ1-5; v_gene: TRBV7-8; CDR3aa: CASSLVAGAGQPQHF; CDR3nt: TGTGCCAGCAGCTTAGTTGCAGGGGCGGGGCAGCCCCAGCATTTT
d_gene: TRBD2; abundance: many; j_gene: TRBJ2-1; v_gene: TRBV27; CDR3aa: CASSSPQEGGAGGFYNEQFF; CDR3nt: TGTGCCAGCAGTTCCCCCCAAGAGGGAGGAGCGGGGGGGTTCTACAATGAGCAGTTCTTC
d_gene: TRBD2; abundance: -; j_gene: TRBJ2-7; v_gene: TRBV6-1; CDR3aa: CASRRTSGGLPYEQYF; CDR3nt: TGTGCCAGCAGACGGACTAGCGGGGGTCTTCCCTACGAGCAGTACTTC
d_gene: -; abundance: -; j_gene: TRBJ1-6; v_gene: TRBV7-2; CDR3aa: CASSLEGSPPHF; CDR3nt: TGTGCCAGCAGCTTAGAAGGTTCACCCCCCCACTTT
d_gene: -; abundance: many; j_gene: TRBJ2-7; v_gene: TRBV24-1; CDR3aa: CATPAGIPFREQYF; CDR3nt: TGTGCCACCCCAGCCGGGATACCCTTTCGTGAGCAGTACTTC
d_gene: -; abundance: many; j_gene: TRBJ2-7; v_gene: TRBV13; CDR3aa: CASSFLGGGHEQYF; CDR3nt: TGTGCCAGCAGCTTTTTGGGTGGCGGCCACGAGCAGTACTTC
d_gene: -; abundance: many; j_gene: TRBJ2-7; v_gene: TRBV11-2; CDR3aa: CASSRDLSSYEQYF; CDR3nt: TGTGCCAGCAGCCGGGACTTAAGCTCCTACGAGCAGTACTTC
d_gene: TRBD2; abundance: once; j_gene: TRBJ2-7; v_gene: TRBV9; CDR3aa: CASSPRTSGFRPYEQYF; CDR3nt: TGTGCCAGCAGCCCCAGGACTAGCGGGTTTCGACCCTACGAGCAGTACTTC
d_gene: TRBD1; abundance: few; j_gene: TRBJ1-1; v_gene: TRBV9; CDR3aa: CASSVGQGEGTEAFF; CDR3nt: TGTGCCAGCAGCGTAGGACAGGGGGAGGGCACTGAAGCTTTCTTT
d_gene: TRBD2; abundance: many; j_gene: TRBJ2-1; v_gene: TRBV5-1; CDR3aa: CASSSGLAGYSEQFF; CDR3nt: TGCGCCAGCAGCTCGGGACTAGCTGGGTACAGTGAGCAGTTCTTC
d_gene: -; abundance: many; j_gene: TRBJ1-2; v_gene: TRBV7-9; CDR3aa: CASSFGGGNGYTF; CDR3nt: TGTGCCAGCAGCTTTGGCGGGGGAAATGGCTACACCTTC
d_gene: -; abundance: -; j_gene: TRBJ1-3; v_gene: TRBV12-5; CDR3aa: CASGLALSGDGNSGNTIYF; CDR3nt: TGTGCTAGTGGTTTGGCCCTTTCGGGGGACGGCAACTCTGGAAACACCATATATTTT
d_gene: -; abundance: few; j_gene: TRBJ2-2; v_gene: TRBV6-1; CDR3aa: CASSSGVTGELFF; CDR3nt: TGTGCCAGCAGCTCAGGGGTTACCGGGGAGCTGTTTTTT
d_gene: -; abundance: many; j_gene: TRBJ2-1; v_gene: TRBV12-3/TRBV12-4; CDR3aa: CASSFRVGQNEQFF; CDR3nt: TGTGCCAGCAGTTTTAGGGTAGGGCAGAATGAGCAGTTCTTC
d_gene: -; abundance: many; j_gene: TRBJ2-5; v_gene: TRBV30; CDR3aa: CAWSEGRGETQYF; CDR3nt: TGTGCCTGGAGCGAAGGGAGAGGGGAGACCCAGTACTTC